This is a list of T cell receptor beta chains from one sample in a study of OX40 agonist ivuxolimab in advanced cancers. Data came from immunoSEQ multiplex PCR; TCRdb stores just in-frame clones and leaves some out. This table holds some 79,000 clones, roughly 92% found once. Material: CD4+ or CD8+ T cells sorted from blood, obtained in a trial of the OX40 agonist ivuxolimab. Receptors originate from an adult with an advanced solid tumor such as melanoma, head and neck, liver or kidney cancer. Both conserved end residues are part of each CDR3. A D gene is named only where the DNA matches it firmly. Some rows mark clone size as missing; the rest say once, few, many or name a class of expanded clone.

D: .; J: TRBJ1-2; V: TRBV11-2; size: .; CDR3: CASSGGVDYGYTF; DNA: TGTGCCAGCAGCGGGGGGGTTGACTATGGCTACACCTTC
D: TRBD1; J: TRBJ2-3; V: TRBV18; size: once; CDR3: CASSRGTGTDTQYF; DNA: TGTGCCAGCTCACGGGGGACAGGCACAGATACGCAGTATTTT
D: TRBD1; J: TRBJ2-1; V: TRBV30; size: .; CDR3: CAWSRDRGSYEQFF; DNA: TGTGCCTGGAGCCGGGACAGGGGGAGTTATGAGCAGTTCTTC
D: TRBD2; J: TRBJ2-2; V: TRBV7-9; size: .; CDR3: CASSRTSGYTGELFF; DNA: TGTGCCAGCAGCCGGACTAGCGGATACACCGGGGAGCTGTTTTTT
D: TRBD1; J: TRBJ1-2; V: TRBV28; size: .; CDR3: CASSLVGDRGASYTF; DNA: TGTGCCAGCAGTTTAGTAGGGGACAGGGGCGCCAGCTACACCTTC
D: .; J: TRBJ1-1; V: TRBV5-1; size: .; CDR3: CASSLGRTNTEAFF; DNA: TGCGCCAGCAGCTTGGGACGGACGAACACTGAAGCTTTCTTT
D: TRBD1; J: TRBJ1-1; V: TRBV5-1; size: .; CDR3: CASSSNDRGRTEAFF; DNA: TGCGCCAGCAGCTCAAATGACAGGGGGCGGACTGAAGCTTTCTTT
D: TRBD1; J: TRBJ1-1; V: TRBV2; size: .; CDR3: CASSLDRGPNTEAFF; DNA: TGTGCCAGCAGTCTCGACAGGGGGCCGAACACTGAAGCTTTCTTT
D: .; J: TRBJ1-3; V: TRBV5-1; size: .; CDR3: CASSQGSGNTIYF; DNA: TGCGCCAGCTCCCAGGGGTCTGGAAACACCATATATTTT
D: TRBD2; J: TRBJ2-1; V: TRBV15; size: .; CDR3: CATSSGIVPGLVDNEQFF; DNA: TGTGCCACCAGCAGCGGGATCGTGCCGGGACTAGTAGACAATGAGCAGTTCTTC
D: .; J: TRBJ2-3; V: TRBV18; size: .; CDR3: CASSPIGGSTDTQYF; DNA: TGTGCCAGCTCGCCGATAGGGGGTAGCACAGATACGCAGTATTTT
D: .; J: TRBJ1-3; V: TRBV10-3; size: .; CDR3: CAISSISGNTIYF; DNA: TGTGCCATCAGTTCCATCAGTGGAAACACCATATATTTT
D: .; J: TRBJ1-6; V: TRBV6-5; size: .; CDR3: CASSYSGINNSPLHF; DNA: TGTGCCAGCAGTTACTCCGGGATTAATAATTCACCCCTCCACTTT